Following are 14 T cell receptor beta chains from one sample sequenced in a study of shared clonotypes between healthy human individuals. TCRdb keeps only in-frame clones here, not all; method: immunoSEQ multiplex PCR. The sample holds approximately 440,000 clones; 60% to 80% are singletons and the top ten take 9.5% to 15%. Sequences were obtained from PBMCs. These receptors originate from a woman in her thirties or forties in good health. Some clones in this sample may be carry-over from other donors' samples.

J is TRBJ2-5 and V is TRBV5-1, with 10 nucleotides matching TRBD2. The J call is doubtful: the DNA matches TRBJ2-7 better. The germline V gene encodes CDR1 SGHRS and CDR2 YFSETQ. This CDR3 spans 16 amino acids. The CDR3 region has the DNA TGCGCCAGCAGCTTCTATAGCGGGAGGTCCCCCTACGAGCAGTACTTC. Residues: CASSFYSGRSPYEQYF.

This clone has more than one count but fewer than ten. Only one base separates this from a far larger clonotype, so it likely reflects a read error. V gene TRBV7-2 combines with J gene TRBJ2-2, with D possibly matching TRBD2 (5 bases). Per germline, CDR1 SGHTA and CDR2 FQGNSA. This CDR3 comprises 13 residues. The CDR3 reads CASSSYSAGELSF. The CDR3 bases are TGTGCCAGCAGCTCTTATTCCGCCGGGGAGCTGTCTTTT.

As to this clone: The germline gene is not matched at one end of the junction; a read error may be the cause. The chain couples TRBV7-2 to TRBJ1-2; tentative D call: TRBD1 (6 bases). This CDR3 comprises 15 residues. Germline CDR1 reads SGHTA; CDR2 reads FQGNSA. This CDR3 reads CASSLARGINYGYTF. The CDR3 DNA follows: TGTGCCAGCAGCTTAGCCAGGGGAATTAACTATGGCTACACTTTC.

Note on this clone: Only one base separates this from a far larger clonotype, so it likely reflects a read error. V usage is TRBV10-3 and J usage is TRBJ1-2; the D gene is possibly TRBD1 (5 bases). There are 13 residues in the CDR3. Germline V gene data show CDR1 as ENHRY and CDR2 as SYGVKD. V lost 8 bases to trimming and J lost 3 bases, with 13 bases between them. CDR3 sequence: CAIGVLGDYGYTF. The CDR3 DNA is TGTGCCATCGGTGTGTTAGGGGACTATGGCTACACCTTC.

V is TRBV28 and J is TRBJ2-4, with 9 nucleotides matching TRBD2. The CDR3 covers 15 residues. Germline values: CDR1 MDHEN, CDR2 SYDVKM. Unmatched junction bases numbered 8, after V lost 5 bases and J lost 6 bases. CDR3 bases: TGTGCCAGCAGTCCTCATAGCGGGAGAGGAAACATTCAGTACTTC. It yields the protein CASSPHSGRGNIQYF.

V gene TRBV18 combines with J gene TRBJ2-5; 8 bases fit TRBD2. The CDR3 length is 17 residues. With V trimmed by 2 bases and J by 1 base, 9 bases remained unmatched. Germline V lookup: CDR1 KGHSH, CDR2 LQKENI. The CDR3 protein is CASSPRGAGVIQETQYF. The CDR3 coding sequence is TGTGCCAGCTCACCAAGGGGAGCGGGAGTCATCCAAGAGACCCAGTACTTC.

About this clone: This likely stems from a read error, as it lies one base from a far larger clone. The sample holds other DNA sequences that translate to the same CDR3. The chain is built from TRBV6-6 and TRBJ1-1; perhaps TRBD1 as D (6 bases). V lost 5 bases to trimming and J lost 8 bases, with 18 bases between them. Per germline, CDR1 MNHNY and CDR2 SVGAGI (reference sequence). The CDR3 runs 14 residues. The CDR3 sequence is CASSGLGGGGEAFF. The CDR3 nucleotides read TGTGCCAGCAGTGGACTGGGGGGGGGCGGCGAAGCTTTCTTT.

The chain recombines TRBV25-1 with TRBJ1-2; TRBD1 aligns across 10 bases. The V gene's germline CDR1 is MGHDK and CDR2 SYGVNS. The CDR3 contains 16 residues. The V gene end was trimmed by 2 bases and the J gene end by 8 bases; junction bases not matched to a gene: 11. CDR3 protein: CASSEPGGTGVWGYTF. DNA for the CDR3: TGTGCCAGCAGTGAACCTGGAGGGACAGGGGTGTGGGGCTACACCTTC.

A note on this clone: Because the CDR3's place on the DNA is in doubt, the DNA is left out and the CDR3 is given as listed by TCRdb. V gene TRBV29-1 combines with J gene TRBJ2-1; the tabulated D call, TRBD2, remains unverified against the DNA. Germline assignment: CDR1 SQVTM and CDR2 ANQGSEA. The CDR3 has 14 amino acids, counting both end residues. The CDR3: CSVDFRGSYNEQFF.

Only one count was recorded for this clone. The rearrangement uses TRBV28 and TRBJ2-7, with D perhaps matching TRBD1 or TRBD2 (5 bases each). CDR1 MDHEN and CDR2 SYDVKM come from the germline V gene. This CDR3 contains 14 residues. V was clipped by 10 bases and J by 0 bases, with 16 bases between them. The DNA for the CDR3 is TGTGCCACTATGCTCCGGGGACCCTCCTACGAGCAGTACTTC. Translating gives CATMLRGPSYEQYF.

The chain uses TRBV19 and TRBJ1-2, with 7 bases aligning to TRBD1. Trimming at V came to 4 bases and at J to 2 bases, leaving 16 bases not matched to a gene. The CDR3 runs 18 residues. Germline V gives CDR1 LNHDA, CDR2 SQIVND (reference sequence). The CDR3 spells CASSTITGATIFNYGYTF. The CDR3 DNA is TGTGCCAGTAGTACGATCACAGGGGCAACTATCTTCAACTATGGCTACACCTTC.

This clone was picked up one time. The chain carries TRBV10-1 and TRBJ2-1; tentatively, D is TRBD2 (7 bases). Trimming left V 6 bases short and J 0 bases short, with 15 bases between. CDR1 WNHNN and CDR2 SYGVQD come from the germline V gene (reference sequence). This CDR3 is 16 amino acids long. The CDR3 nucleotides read TGCGCCAGCAGCGAGAGGGGGAGGGGCTCCTACAATGAGCAGTTCTTC. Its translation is CASSERGRGSYNEQFF.

CDR3 sequence (DNA): TGTGCCAGCAGCAAGACTAGCGGTACGTCCTACGAGCAGTACTTC. Its protein product is CASSKTSGTSYEQYF. The chain joins TRBV7-9 to TRBJ2-7; TRBD2 agrees at 9 bases. Per germline, CDR1 SEHNR and CDR2 FQNEAQ (reference sequence). Trimming at V came to 5 bases and at J to 1 base, leaving 6 bases not matched to a gene. The CDR3 contains 15 residues.

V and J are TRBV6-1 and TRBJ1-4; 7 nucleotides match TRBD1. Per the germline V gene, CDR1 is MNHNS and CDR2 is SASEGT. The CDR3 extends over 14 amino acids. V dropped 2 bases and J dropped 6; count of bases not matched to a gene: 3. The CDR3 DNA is TGTGCCAGCAGTGAAAGAGGGGGCGATGAAAAACTGTTTTTT. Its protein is CASSERGGDEKLFF.